The T cell receptor beta chain described here comes from a study of shared clonotypes between healthy human individuals. Study processing details: ImmunoSEQ yielded junction-only sequences lacking quality scores, so filtering differed. Assay: immunoSEQ multiplex PCR; the TCRdb copy retains only in-frame clones and omits some. The DNA gave D and trimming, while V, J and clone size come from that table. Counted here are over a million clones, more than 95% occurring once; the ten biggest clones make up over 1%. Points from the study as a whole: Naive subsets generally exceeded memory subsets in estimated richness. Several donors had about 5% of their naive CD4 clonotypes in common.

Of note for this clone: What it binds is not known. The identical CDR3 is also encoded by other nucleotide sequences in the sample.

The germline V gene has CDR1 SQVTM and CDR2 ANQGSEA. The trim removed 7 bases at V and 4 bases at J, leaving 6 bases unmatched. The CDR3 covers 13 residues. The TCR sequence derives from a man aged 30 to 45 in good health. The V call is TRBV29-1, the J call TRBJ2-7, with 11 nucleotides matching TRBD2. Specimen: naive CD4+ T cells sorted from blood. Subset described: CD45RA+ positively selected. In DNA form, the CDR3 reads TGCAGCGCTAGACTAGCGGGACGGTACGAGCAGTACTTC. Protein: CSARLAGRYEQYF.